One sample yielded the 10 T cell receptor beta chains listed below, sequenced in a study of blood T cell repertoires in COVID-19. The method was immunoSEQ multiplex PCR; TCRdb's version includes in-frame clones alone and lacks a portion of them. The repertoire holds fewer than 200,000 clones, with roughly nine tenths as singletons. Sequencing was performed on peripheral blood. The receptors originated from a man younger than 30 who had recovered from COVID-19.

V is TRBV28 and J is TRBJ2-4; weak D call: TRBD2 (5 bases). The CDR3 consists of 13 residues. Germline assignment: CDR1 MDHEN and CDR2 SYDVKM. Trimming cost V 5 bases and J 5 bases, with 10 bases left between them. CDR3 nucleotides: TGTGCCAGCAGTGGGCTAGCTCAAAACATTCAGTACTTC. Its protein is CASSGLAQNIQYF.

The DNA for the CDR3 is TGTGCCAGCAGTTACTCGGACAGGGGGCCTGAGCAGTTCTTC. Encoded protein: CASSYSDRGPEQFF. The rearrangement links TRBV6-5 to TRBJ2-1; TRBD1 matches at 11 bases. The CDR3 extends over 14 amino acids. Germline V gene sequence: CDR1 MNHEY, CDR2 SVGAGI. V lost 0 bases and J lost 9; bases outside the gene matches: 1.

The chain links TRBV5-1 to TRBJ2-7, with 10 positions matching TRBD2. V lost 4 bases, J lost 3 bases, and 4 bases stayed unmatched. CDR3 length: 14 residues. Germline V lookup: CDR1 SGHRS, CDR2 YFSETQ. CDR3 region: CASSPGLASYEQYF. The CDR3 DNA reads TGCGCCAGCAGCCCGGGACTAGCGAGCTACGAGCAGTACTTC.

Written as DNA, the CDR3 is TGCGCCAGCAGCCAACCGAGACAGGGAGCGGCTTTCTTT. This encodes CASSQPRQGAAFF. The gene calls are TRBV4-3 and TRBJ1-1; TRBD1 matches 7 bases. The CDR3 totals 13 residues. Germline trimming cut 2 bases from V and 11 bases from J; bases unmatched to any gene: 8. The germline CDR1 and CDR2 sequences are LGHNA and YSLEER.

The V call is TRBV24-1, the J call TRBJ1-2; D call uncertain. CDR1 and CDR2 from the germline V gene are KGHDR and SFDVKD. V gave up 3 bases and J gave up 4 bases, with 11 bases separating them. The CDR3 has 14 residues. This CDR3 reads CATSDASRAYGYTF. CDR3 nucleotide sequence: TGTGCCACCAGTGATGCAAGCCGAGCCTATGGCTACACCTTC.

CDR3 sequence (DNA): TGTGCCATCAGTGAGCCGAAGACCGGACAGCCTGGGGCCAACGTCCTGACTTTC. Translated, it gives CAISEPKTGQPGANVLTF. The chain recombines TRBV10-3 with TRBJ2-6, with a tentative D call TRBD1 (6 bases). Per the germline V gene, CDR1 is ENHRY and CDR2 is SYGVKD. The V gene lost 2 bases and the J gene lost 2 bases, with 16 bases spanning the gap. This CDR3 has 18 residues.

This rearrangement joins TRBV24-1 to TRBJ2-1; 9 nucleotides match TRBD2. The CDR3 covers 16 residues. Germline loops: CDR1 KGHDR, CDR2 SFDVKD. V shed 5 bases, J shed 7 bases, and the junction held 11 bases outside the gene matches. This chain's CDR3 is CATSAPRPSGKNEQFF. The DNA of the CDR3 is TGTGCCACCAGTGCGCCTAGGCCTAGCGGGAAAAATGAGCAGTTCTTC.

This clone was detected once. This rearrangement joins TRBV10-3 to TRBJ2-7; TRBD2 aligns across 9 bases. Germline V lookup: CDR1 ENHRY, CDR2 SYGVKD. The J segment lost 5 bases and the V segment lost 3 bases, leaving 8 bases of the junction unmatched. This CDR3 has 15 residues. This chain's CDR3 is CAISETGSGRNEQYF. DNA of the CDR3: TGTGCCATCAGTGAAACTGGAAGCGGGAGGAACGAGCAGTACTTC.

The J gene is TRBJ2-1, the V gene TRBV9; TRBD2 matches 10 bases. V dropped 4 bases and J dropped 3; count of bases not matched to a gene: 4. The CDR3 runs to 15 residues. The germline V gene encodes CDR1 SGDLS and CDR2 YYNGEE. As DNA, the CDR3 is TGTGCCAGCAGCCAAACTAGCGGGAACTACAATGAGCAGTTCTTC. Protein: CASSQTSGNYNEQFF.

The chain combines TRBV24-1 with TRBJ2-5, with 9 bases matching TRBD1. Germline lookup yields CDR1 KGHDR and CDR2 SFDVKD. The CDR3 loop spans 15 amino acids. V dropped 4 bases and J dropped 5; count of bases not matched to a gene: 7. In DNA, the CDR3 is TGTGCCACCAGTGACTCCGGGACAGGGCGTGAGACCCAGTACTTC. This translates into CATSDSGTGRETQYF.